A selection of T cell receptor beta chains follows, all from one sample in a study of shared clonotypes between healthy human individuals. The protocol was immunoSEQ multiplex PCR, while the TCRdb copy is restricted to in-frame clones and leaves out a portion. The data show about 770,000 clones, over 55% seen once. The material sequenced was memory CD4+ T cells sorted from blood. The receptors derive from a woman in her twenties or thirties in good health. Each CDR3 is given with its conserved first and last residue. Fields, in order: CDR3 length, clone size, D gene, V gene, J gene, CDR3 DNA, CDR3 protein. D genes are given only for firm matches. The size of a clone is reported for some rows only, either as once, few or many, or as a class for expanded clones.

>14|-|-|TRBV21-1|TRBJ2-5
TGTGCCAGCAAGAGCCGGGACAGCCAAGAGACCCAGTACTTC
CASKSRDSQETQYF
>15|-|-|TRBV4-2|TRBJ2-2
TGTGCCAGCAGCCAAGGGGGCGGGAACACCGGGGAGCTGTTTTTT
CASSQGGGNTGELFF
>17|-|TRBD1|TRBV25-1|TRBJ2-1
TGTGCCAGCAGTGAATCAGTCAAGGGGGACAGTAGCAATGAGCAGTTCTTC
CASSESVKGDSSNEQFF
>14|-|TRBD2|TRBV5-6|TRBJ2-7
TGTGCCAGCAGCTTCCGGGAGGGAAACTACGAGCAGTACTTC
CASSFREGNYEQYF
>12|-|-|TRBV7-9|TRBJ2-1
TGTGCCAGCAGCTCAGTTGGGGCTAAGCAGTTCTTC
CASSSVGAKQFF
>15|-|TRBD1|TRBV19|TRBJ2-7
TGTGCCAGTAGTGTGGGGACAGGGGCCGGGAACGAGCAGTACTTC
CASSVGTGAGNEQYF
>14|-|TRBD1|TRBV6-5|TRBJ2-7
TGTGCCATCAGGCCCGGGACAGGGATCTACGAGCAGTACTTC
CAIRPGTGIYEQYF
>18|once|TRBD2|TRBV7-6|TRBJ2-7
TGTGCCAGCAGCTCCTCCGGGACTAGCGGGAGTTACGGATACGAGCAGTACTTC
CASSSSGTSGSYGYEQYF
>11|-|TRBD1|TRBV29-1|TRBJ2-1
TGCAGCGTTGAGACAGGGGATGAGCAGTTCTTC
CSVETGDEQFF
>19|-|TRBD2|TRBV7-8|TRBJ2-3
TGTGCCAGCAGCTTACCTAGCGGGAGGACGCTCACTTTCACAGATACGCAGTATTTT
CASSLPSGRTLTFTDTQYF
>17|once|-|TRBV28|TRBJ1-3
TGTGCCAGCAGTTTAATAATCGGCTCCAGCTCTGGAAACACCATATATTTT
CASSLIIGSSSGNTIYF
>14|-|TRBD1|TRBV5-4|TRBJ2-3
TGTGCCAGCAGCCCGGTGCAGGGGGCAGATACGCAGTATTTT
CASSPVQGADTQYF
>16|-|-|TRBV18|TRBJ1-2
TGTGCCAGCTCACCTACCGGGACAAGAGCTAACTATGGCTACACCTTC
CASSPTGTRANYGYTF
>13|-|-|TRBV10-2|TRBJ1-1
TGCGCCAGCAGTGAGTCGCCGGAAACTGAAGCTTTCTTT
CASSESPETEAFF
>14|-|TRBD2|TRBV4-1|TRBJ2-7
TGCGCCAGCAGCACGACTAGCGGGAGACTCGAGCAGTACTTC
CASSTTSGRLEQYF
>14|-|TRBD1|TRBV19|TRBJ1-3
TGTGCCAGTAGTGACAGGGGTACTGGAAACACCATATATTTT
CASSDRGTGNTIYF
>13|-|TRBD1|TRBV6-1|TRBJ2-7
TGTGCCAGCATTGGGACAGAAACCTACGAGCAGTACTTC
CASIGTETYEQYF
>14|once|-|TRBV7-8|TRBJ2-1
TGTGCCAGCAGCCCCGCTTTGGGGGTGGAAGAGCAGTTCTTC
CASSPALGVEEQFF
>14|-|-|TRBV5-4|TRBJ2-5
TGTGCCAGCAGCTATAGTAGGAACCAAGAGACCCAGTACTTC
CASSYSRNQETQYF
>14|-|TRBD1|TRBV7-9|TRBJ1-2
TGTGCCAGCAGCTTTTCAGGGGGGGCGCGTGGCTACACCTTC
CASSFSGGARGYTF
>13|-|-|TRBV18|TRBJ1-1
TGTGCCAGCTCACCACAATGGAACACTGAAGCTTTCTTT
CASSPQWNTEAFF
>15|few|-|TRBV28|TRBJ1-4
TGTGCCAGCAGTCCCCGCGGACAGATTAATGAAAAACTGTTTTTT
CASSPRGQINEKLFF
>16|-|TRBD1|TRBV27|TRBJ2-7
TGTGCCAGCAAGTCCTCATGGGACAGGACGTCCTACGAGCAGTACTTC
CASKSSWDRTSYEQYF
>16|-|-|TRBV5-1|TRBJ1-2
TGCGCCAGCAGCAGCCACTCGGGGCGTGGTAACTATGGCTACACCTTC
CASSSHSGRGNYGYTF
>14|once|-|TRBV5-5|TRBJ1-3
TGTGCCAGTTGGACCGCAGGCTCTGGAAACACCATATATTTT
CASWTAGSGNTIYF
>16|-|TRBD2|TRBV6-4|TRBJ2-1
TGTGCCAGCAGTGACTCATTCGGGACTAGCTACAATGAGCAGTTCTTC
CASSDSFGTSYNEQFF
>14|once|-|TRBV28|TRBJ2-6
TGTGCCAGCAGGTACAGGTCTGGGGCCAACGTCCTGACTTTC
CASRYRSGANVLTF
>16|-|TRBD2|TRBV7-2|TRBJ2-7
TGTGCCAGCAGCTTAGCCAGCGGGAGTTCATCTTACGAGCAGTACTTC
CASSLASGSSSYEQYF
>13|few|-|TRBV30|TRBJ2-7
TGTGCCTGGAGTGAAACCCGGGACTCACGGCAGTACTTC
CAWSETRDSRQYF
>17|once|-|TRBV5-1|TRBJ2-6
TGCGCCAGCAGCCCTTGGGTTCGTAATTCTGGGGCCAACGTCCTGACTTTC
CASSPWVRNSGANVLTF
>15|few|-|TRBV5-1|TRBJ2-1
TGCGCCAGCAGCTTGGACTTAGCCTCCTACAATGAGCAGTTCTTC
CASSLDLASYNEQFF
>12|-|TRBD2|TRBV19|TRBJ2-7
TGTGCCAGTAGTATCCCGGGAGGGGAGCAGTACTTC
CASSIPGGEQYF
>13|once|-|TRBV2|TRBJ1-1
TGTGCCAGCGGGGACCCATCGAACACTGAAGCTTTCTTT
CASGDPSNTEAFF
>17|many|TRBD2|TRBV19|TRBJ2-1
TGTGCCAGTAGCACAGGGGGGACTAGCGGGAGTTTGAATGAGCAGTTCTTC
CASSTGGTSGSLNEQFF
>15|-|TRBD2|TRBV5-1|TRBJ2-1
TGCGCCAGCAGCCCTGGGACTAGCGGAAACAATGAGCAGTTCTTC
CASSPGTSGNNEQFF
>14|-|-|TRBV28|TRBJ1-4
TGTGCCAGCAGTCTGGCAGGGTTTCGTGAAAAACTGTTTTTT
CASSLAGFREKLFF
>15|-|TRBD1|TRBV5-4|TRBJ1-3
TGTGCCAGCAGCTTGGACACAGGGGCTGGAAACACCATATATTTT
CASSLDTGAGNTIYF
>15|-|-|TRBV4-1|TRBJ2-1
TGCGCCAGCAGCCAGAGAGGGGCTCCTTACAATGAGCAGTTCTTC
CASSQRGAPYNEQFF
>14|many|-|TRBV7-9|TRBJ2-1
TGTGCCAGCAGCTTAGTAGGGTATGGGAATGAGCAGTTCTTC
CASSLVGYGNEQFF
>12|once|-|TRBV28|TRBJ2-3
TGTGCCAGCAGTTCCTACACAGATACGCAGTATTTT
CASSSYTDTQYF
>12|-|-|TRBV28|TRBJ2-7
TGTGCCAGCAGGGGCGAATACTACGAGCAGTACTTC
CASRGEYYEQYF
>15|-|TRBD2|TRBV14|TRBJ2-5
TGTGCCAGCAGCCAAGTAGCGGGAGTCGGAGAGACCCAGTACTTC
CASSQVAGVGETQYF
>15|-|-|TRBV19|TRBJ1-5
TGTGCCAGTAGAAGGAGTGGGGACAGCAATCAGCCCCAGCATTTT
CASRRSGDSNQPQHF
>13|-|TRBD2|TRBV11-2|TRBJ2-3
TGTGTTCGACTAGCGGAGTCCAAAGTTACGCAGTATTTT
CVRLAESKVTQYF
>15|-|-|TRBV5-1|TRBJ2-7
TGCGCCAGCAGCTTGTTGGCCAACAACTCCTACGAGCAGTACTTC
CASSLLANNSYEQYF
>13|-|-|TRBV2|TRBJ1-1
TGTGCCAGCAGGAAGACCGGAGACACTGAAGCTTTCTTT
CASRKTGDTEAFF
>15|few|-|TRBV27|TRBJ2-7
TGTGCCAGCAGTCTTCGATACAGGGGAGGCTACGAGCAGTACTTC
CASSLRYRGGYEQYF
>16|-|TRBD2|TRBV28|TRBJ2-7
TGTGCCAGCAGTTCCACCGGGGGGATAAGGGGATACGAGCAGTACTTC
CASSSTGGIRGYEQYF
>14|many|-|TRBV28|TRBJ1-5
TGTGCCAGCAAAATTCCAGTTTCCAATCAGCCCCAGCATTTT
CASKIPVSNQPQHF
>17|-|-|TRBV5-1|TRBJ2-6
TGCGCCAGCAGCTTGGGTGGAGCTAGCTCTGGGGCCAACGTCCTGACTTTC
CASSLGGASSGANVLTF
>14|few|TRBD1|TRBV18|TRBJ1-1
TGTGCCAGCTCTCCGAACAGGGGGGGCACTGAAGCTTTCTTT
CASSPNRGGTEAFF